These 21 T cell receptor beta chains share one sample of origin, sequenced in a study of molecular identifiers for immune sequencing clone quantification. Using its own MiXCR run on the PCR reads, TCRdb lists one record per CDR3 protein. The sample yields about 510,000 distinct CDR3 sequences, around 23% seen once. The sample comprised naive CD8+ T cells from blood, with Jurkat cell RNA spiked in. The subset denotes: FACS-sorted CD8+CD4-CCR7+CD45RA+ naive T cells. Source of these receptors: a human donor in good health. Some libraries in this study had Jurkat cell RNA spiked in.

This clonotype appeared a few times. The chain recombines TRBV6-2 or TRBV6-3 with TRBJ1-1; D ambiguous. Germline V gene lookup returns CDR1 MNHEY and CDR2 SVGEGT. V was clipped by 0 bases and J by 3 bases, with 11 bases between them. The length of the CDR3 is 15 residues. For the CDR3, the DNA is TGTGCCAGCAGTTACTCGTATGCGGAGCACACTGAAGCTTTCTTT. It codes for CASSYSYAEHTEAFF.

This clonotype appeared many times. This chain joins TRBV28 and TRBJ1-5; a possible D gene is TRBD1 (6 bases). Germline CDR1 is MDHEN and CDR2 is SYDVKM. The CDR3 is made up of 14 amino acids. The V and J ends lost 5 bases and 6 bases respectively, with 14 bases between them. The CDR3 protein is CASSLRGAGQPQHF. The DNA of the CDR3 is TGTGCCAGCAGTCTTCGGGGGGCCGGTCAGCCCCAGCATTTT.

This clonotype was found a few times. This chain uses TRBV29-1 with TRBJ1-2, with TRBD1 as a possible D gene (6 bases). CDR1 SQVTM and CDR2 ANQGSEA come from the germline V gene. The V gene lost 7 bases and the J gene lost 0 bases, with 9 bases spanning the gap. This CDR3 contains 12 residues. The CDR3 DNA follows: TGCAGCGCCCGACAGGCTAACTATGGCTACACCTTC. Encoded protein: CSARQANYGYTF.

In this sample, this clonotype turned up many times. The chain recombines TRBV14 with TRBJ1-1; no reliable D call. The CDR3 consists of 12 residues. V lost 1 base and J lost 6, with 6 bases in between. Germline CDR1 reads SGHDN; CDR2 reads FVKESK. CDR3 sequence reads: CASSQGGPEAFF. The CDR3 coding sequence is TGTGCCAGCAGCCAAGGTGGGCCTGAAGCTTTCTTT.

The V gene is TRBV4-3, the J gene TRBJ2-7; D perhaps matches TRBD2 (5 bases). Trimming took 0 bases from V and 3 from J, leaving 12 bases between them. Looked up from germline, CDR1 is LGHNA and CDR2 is YSLEER. The length of the CDR3 is 15 residues. The CDR3, as DNA: TGCGCCAGCAGCCAAGATCGTTTCCGGGGCTACGAGCAGTACTTC. It encodes CASSQDRFRGYEQYF.

This clonotype was seen a handful of times. This rearrangement joins TRBV4-1 to TRBJ2-7, with 9 bases that match TRBD1. The germline gives CDR1 MGHRA, CDR2 YSYEKL. The CDR3 has 14 residues. J was trimmed by 6 bases and V by 2 bases; bases with no gene match: 5. The CDR3 loop reads CASSQPGQGGEQYF. The CDR3 nucleotides read TGCGCCAGCAGCCAACCGGGACAGGGAGGCGAGCAGTACTTC.

This clonotype has more than one count but fewer than ten. This sequence joins TRBV4-3 and TRBJ1-5; the match to TRBD1 covers 8 bases. The CDR3 extends over 15 amino acids. The J segment lost 4 bases and the V segment lost 4 bases, leaving 6 bases of the junction unmatched. Germline values: CDR1 LGHNA, CDR2 YSLEER. The CDR3 DNA reads as TGCGCCAGCAGCCGGGGGACAGGACCTAATCAGCCCCAGCATTTT. It is translated as CASSRGTGPNQPQHF.

CDR3 protein: CASIRRAGELFF. The CDR3 nucleotides are TGTGCCAGCATCCGCAGGGCTGGGGAGCTGTTTTTT. J is TRBJ2-2 and V is TRBV12-3 or TRBV12-4; maybe TRBD1 (5 bases). The CDR3 loop spans 12 amino acids. The V end lost 7 bases, the J end lost 8 bases, and 11 bases lay between the germline ends.

This clonotype was counted between two and nine times. V and J are TRBV25-1 and TRBJ2-7; 7 bases align to TRBD1. There are 15 residues in the CDR3. Germline values: CDR1 MGHDK, CDR2 SYGVNS. V dropped 2 bases and J dropped 6; count of bases not matched to a gene: 10. The chain's CDR3 is CASSERDRILGEQYF. CDR3 in DNA: TGTGCCAGCAGTGAAAGGGACAGAATATTGGGCGAGCAGTACTTC.

This clonotype occurred a few times. The chain couples TRBV20-1 to TRBJ2-1, with 9 bases identical to TRBD2. Germline CDR1 and CDR2: DFQATT and SNEGSKA (reference sequence). The CDR3 is 13 amino acids. The V segment lost 1 base and the J segment 8 bases; nucleotides outside the gene matches: 3. The CDR3 loop reads CSARVLAGYEQFF. The DNA of the CDR3 is TGCAGTGCTAGAGTGCTAGCGGGATATGAGCAGTTCTTC.

Remarks on this clonotype: A much larger clone sits a single nucleotide away, making a read error possible. The chain employs TRBV9 and TRBJ1-1; no clear D gene. This CDR3 has 16 residues. Germline V gives CDR1 SGDLS, CDR2 YYNGEE. V was shortened by 4 bases and J by 0 bases, with 16 bases between the two germline ends. The CDR3 here is CASSSLISTMNTEAFF. CDR3 nucleotide sequence: TGTGCCAGCAGCTCCCTCATCTCGACAATGAACACTGAAGCTTTCTTT.

V and J are TRBV4-1 and TRBJ2-7, with D possibly TRBD2 on 6 matching bases. Looked up from germline, CDR1 is MGHRA and CDR2 is YSYEKL. The V end was cut by 4 bases, the J end by 3 bases, with 13 bases between. The length of the CDR3 is 14 residues. In nucleotides, the CDR3 is TGCGCCAGCAGCCCGGGACTGACGGGCTACGAGCAGTACTTC. Its translation is CASSPGLTGYEQYF.

The J gene is TRBJ2-7, the V gene TRBV6-5; 7 nucleotides align to TRBD1. There are 14 residues in the CDR3. Germline V gene sequence: CDR1 MNHEY, CDR2 SVGAGI. The V and J ends lost 6 bases and 2 bases, in that order; junction bases with no gene match: 7. The CDR3 protein is CASSPGTDAYEQYF. CDR3 sequence (DNA): TGTGCCAGCAGCCCCGGGACAGATGCCTACGAGCAGTACTTC.

There are many counts of this clonotype. This chain's CDR3 is CASSPGLAQETQYF. The CDR3 coding sequence is TGTGCCAGCAGCCCAGGGCTGGCGCAAGAGACCCAGTACTTC. This chain links TRBV4-2 with TRBJ2-5; D possibly corresponds to TRBD1 (5 bases). Germline V CDR1 and CDR2: LGHNA, YNFKEQ. The V end was cut by 4 bases, the J end by 2 bases, with 11 bases between. This CDR3 spans 14 amino acids.

This clonotype was found a few times. The chain employs TRBV10-2 and TRBJ2-7, with 10 bases aligning to TRBD1. Germline V gives CDR1 WSHSY, CDR2 SAAADI. V lost 10 bases, J lost 2 bases, and 5 bases stayed unmatched. The CDR3 totals 13 residues. Written as DNA, the CDR3 is TGCGCCACCTGGACAGGGGGTACCTACGAGCAGTACTTC. It codes for CATWTGGTYEQYF.

This clonotype was seen at least ten times. The chain is built from TRBV29-1 and TRBJ1-2; the match to TRBD1 covers 7 bases. Looked up from germline, CDR1 is SQVTM and CDR2 is ANQGSEA. Germline trimming cut 0 bases from V and 0 bases from J; bases unmatched to any gene: 10. The CDR3 runs 17 residues. Here the CDR3 DNA reads TGCAGCGTTGAAGATGGGTTTCGGACAGGAGCTAACTATGGCTACACCTTC. Translated, it gives CSVEDGFRTGANYGYTF.

This clonotype was seen only a few times. The chain carries TRBV2 and TRBJ2-5; the D gene is possibly TRBD1 (6 bases). Trimming stripped 6 bases from V and 2 bases from J, with 10 bases between. This CDR3 has 13 residues. CDR1 and CDR2 (germline): SNHLY, FYNNEI. This CDR3 reads CASRGTYQETQYF. The CDR3 DNA reads as TGTGCCAGCAGAGGGACATATCAAGAGACCCAGTACTTC. The variable domain in full, with the rest retrieved from reference TRBV2 and TRBJ2-5, is EPEVTQTPSHQVTQMGQEVILRCVPISNHLYFYWYRQILGQKVEFLVSFYNNEISEKSEIFDDQFSVERPDGSNFTLKIRSTKLEDSAMYFCASRGTYQETQYFGPGTRLLVL.

This clonotype was picked up many times. The chain employs TRBV14 and TRBJ2-7; 7 bases are a match to TRBD1. With V trimmed by 0 bases and J by 4 bases, 6 bases remained unmatched. The CDR3 has 15 residues. From germline, CDR1 is SGHDN and CDR2 FVKESK. CDR3 protein: CASSQDPQGRYEQYF. The CDR3 nucleotides are TGTGCCAGCAGCCAAGACCCACAGGGGCGATACGAGCAGTACTTC.

This clonotype was observed at least ten times. The J gene is TRBJ1-3, the V gene TRBV6-5, with D perhaps TRBD1 (5 bases). This CDR3 comprises 17 residues. The V end was cut by 0 bases, the J end by 4 bases, with 16 bases between. The germline CDR1 and CDR2 sequences are MNHEY and SVGAGI. Here the CDR3 reads CASSYSVQGLGGNTIYF. The CDR3 region has the DNA TGTGCCAGCAGTTACTCGGTCCAGGGCCTTGGAGGAAACACCATATATTTT.

V usage is TRBV19 and J usage is TRBJ1-2; D is undetermined. In germline, CDR1 is LNHDA, CDR2 SQIVND (reference sequence). V lost 4 bases and J 2 bases, leaving 5 bases between the germline ends. The CDR3 is 12 amino acids. This CDR3 is CASSNGNYGYTF. Written as DNA, the CDR3 is TGTGCCAGTAGTAACGGGAACTATGGCTACACCTTC.

This clonotype was picked up many times. V and J are TRBV12-3 or TRBV12-4 and TRBJ1-4; D remains unclear. This CDR3 contains 12 residues. The V end lost 5 bases, the J end lost 8 bases, and 9 bases lay between the germline ends. The CDR3 spells CASSADGEKLFF. The CDR3 nucleotides read TGTGCCAGCAGTGCAGACGGCGAAAAACTGTTTTTT.